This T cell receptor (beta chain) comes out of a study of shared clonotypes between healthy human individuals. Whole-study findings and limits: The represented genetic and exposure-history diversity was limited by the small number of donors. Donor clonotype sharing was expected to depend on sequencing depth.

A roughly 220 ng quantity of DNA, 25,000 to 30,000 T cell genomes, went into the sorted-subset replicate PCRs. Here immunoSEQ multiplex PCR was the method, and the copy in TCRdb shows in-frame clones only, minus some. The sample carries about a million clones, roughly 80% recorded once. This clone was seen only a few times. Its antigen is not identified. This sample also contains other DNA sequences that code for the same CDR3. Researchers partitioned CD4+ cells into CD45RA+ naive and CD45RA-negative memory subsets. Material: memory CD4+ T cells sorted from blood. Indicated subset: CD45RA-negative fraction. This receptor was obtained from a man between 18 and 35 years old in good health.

The CDR3 DNA reads as TGTGCCAGCAGTGGACAGGGGGGTAGCAATCAGCCCCAGCATTTT. This gives the protein CASSGQGGSNQPQHF. The chain couples TRBV6-1 to TRBJ1-5, with 9 bases lining up with TRBD1. V shed 4 bases and J 0 bases; nucleotides not matched to a gene: 1. The CDR3 covers 15 residues. Germline V gene lookup returns CDR1 MNHNS and CDR2 SASEGT.